This T cell receptor beta chain was observed in a study of blood T cells in healthy people across ages. This clonotype was seen only a few times. Per the germline V gene, CDR1 is SGHRS and CDR2 is YFSETQ. There are 13 residues in the CDR3. The V end was cut by 4 bases, the J end by 6 bases, with 13 bases between. A second roughly 6 to 12 cycle PCR used barcoded and J-beta primers. Each CDR3 protein is one row after TCRdb ran MiXCR on the 5' RACE reads. The repertoire holds about 780,000 distinct CDR3 sequences, with about 42% as singletons. The chain carries TRBV5-1 and TRBJ1-2; D call uncertain. This clonotype originated in an older man in good health. Material: blood. The CDR3 protein is CASSPGLMNGYTF. The DNA for the CDR3 is TGCGCCAGCAGCCCGGGCCTCATGAATGGCTACACCTTC.